Sequencing of this T cell receptor beta chain was carried out in a study of shared clonotypes between healthy human individuals. Study results and limitations: The expectation was that sequencing depth would affect clonotype sharing among donors. Generation probability values for non-shared clonotypes were lower than those for clonotypes shared by all four donors. Estimated richness was generally greater in naive than memory subsets.

The study ran the assay at deep level. Sequencing used immunoSEQ multiplex PCR; TCRdb keeps in-frame clones, though not all of them. The data show some 500,000 clones, 95% to 96% seen once. The CDR3 spans 13 residues. Trimming cost V 6 bases and J 5 bases, with 11 bases left between them. CDR1 is MNHNS and CDR2 is SASEGT in the germline V gene. In its sample, this clone was seen once. Antigen unknown. This clonotype originated in a woman in her thirties in good health. Material: naive CD4+ T cells sorted from blood. Subset here: CD45RA+ positively selected. The chain links TRBV6-1 to TRBJ1-5, with D possibly being TRBD1 (6 bases). The CDR3 DNA is TGTGCCAGCAGACAGGGTACTCATCAGCCCCAGCATTTT. Residues: CASRQGTHQPQHF.